This T cell receptor (beta chain) emerged from a study of blood T cell repertoires in COVID-19. Study background: Acute and convalescent COVID-19 specimens originated in the United States, Italy and Spain. In each case, the material was cDNA or gDNA derived from T cells, B-cell-depleted T cells, or PBMCs.

The Seattle site enrolled patients during active infection and followed them longitudinally. Germline V gene sequence: CDR1 DFQATT, CDR2 SNEGSKA (reference sequence). The V segment lost 3 bases and the J segment 1 base; nucleotides outside the gene matches: 4. The CDR3 sequence is 14 residues long. Original methodology: Researchers report that nucleated cell counts were estimated from reference gene primer amplification. This table comes from immunoSEQ multiplex PCR, and its TCRdb copy is limited to in-frame clones, with some not included. From that table come the V and J calls and clone size; the DNA was used to work out D and trimming. The sample records about 330,000 clones, roughly 89% being singletons.

This rearrangement joins TRBV20-1 to TRBJ2-7; 9 nucleotides agree with TRBD1. This sequence was found in a man aged 25-45 years with COVID-19, enrolled during active disease. Sequencing used peripheral blood. The CDR3 loop is CSASQGQGSYEQYF. The CDR3 DNA is TGCAGTGCTAGTCAAGGACAGGGGTCCTACGAGCAGTACTTC.